Shown below are 25 T cell receptor beta chains from a single sample sequenced in a study of tumor and adjacent non-tumor tissue in lung cancer. TCRbeta libraries were built with three rounds of nested PCR, modified from ARM-PCR. One entry per CDR3 protein results from TCRdb running MiXCR on the multiplex PCR reads. The sample carries more than 120,000 distinct CDR3 sequences, around 61% recorded once. No cell sorting was done before RNA was extracted from the tissue. The sample comprised lung tumor tissue. Every receptor here comes from a man aged 60 to 69 with small cell lung cancer.

As concerns this clonotype: The junction departs from germline at one end; a sequencing error may be responsible. The rearrangement joins TRBV11-2 to TRBJ2-5; 9 nucleotides agree with TRBD2. The CDR3 consists of 13 residues. Germline assignment: CDR1 SGHAT and CDR2 FQNNGV. CDR3 sequence reads: CGSSLAGVETQYF. Here the CDR3 DNA reads TGTGGCAGCAGCTTAGCGGGGGTCGAGACCCAGTACTTC.

The chain links TRBV5-1 to TRBJ1-6; possibly TRBD1 for D (5 bases). The CDR3 consists of 15 residues. The V gene's germline CDR1 is SGHRS and CDR2 YFSETQ. V lost 2 bases and J 7 bases, leaving 13 bases between the germline ends. The CDR3 DNA is TGCGCCAGCAGCTTTGCCAGGGCAAGGAATTCACCCCTCCACTTT. Translated, it gives CASSFARARNSPLHF. Based on the CDR3 plus reference TRBV5-1 and TRBJ1-6, the full variable domain is KAGVTQTPRYLIKTRGQQVTLSCSPISGHRSVSWYQQTPGQGLQFLFEYFSETQRNKGNFPGRFSGRQFSNSRSEMNVSTLELGDSALYLCASSFARARNSPLHFGNGTRLTVT.

Worth noting for this clonotype: Here the CDR3 omits its conserved ending phenylalanine or tryptophan, so a read error is the likely source. The V gene is TRBV5-5, the J gene TRBJ2-3; D might be TRBD2 (5 bases). V lost 2 bases to trimming and J lost 6 bases, with 16 bases between them. The germline V gene encodes CDR1 SGHKS and CDR2 YYEKEE (reference sequence). This CDR3 region has 15 residues. CDR3 in amino acids: CASSFSAALTDTQYY. CDR3 DNA sequence: TGTGCCAGCAGCTTTTCAGCGGCTCTGACCGATACGCAGTATTAT.

The rearrangement joins TRBV29-1 to TRBJ1-3, with D perhaps TRBD1 (6 bases). V dropped 1 base and J dropped 2 bases, with 9 bases sitting between them. The CDR3 extends over 14 amino acids. Germline V lookup: CDR1 SQVTM, CDR2 ANQGSEA. The CDR3 DNA reads TGCAGCGTTGAAGGGGGGGCAGCTGGAAACACCATATATTTT. Translating it yields CSVEGGAAGNTIYF.

This clonotype was counted between two and nine times. The rearrangement links TRBV29-1 to TRBJ2-2; D unclear. This CDR3 region has 15 residues. Germline CDR1 SQVTM, CDR2 ANQGSEA. Deletions cut 7 bases from V and 2 bases from J, with 17 bases between. CDR3 DNA: TGCAGCGCTTTGATAGCCTTGGGTAACACCGGGGAGCTGTTTTTT. It encodes CSALIALGNTGELFF.

On this clonotype itself: Possible read error: a much larger clone is one base away. V usage is TRBV20-1 and J usage is TRBJ1-2, with a weak D call TRBD1 (5 bases). The V gene's germline CDR1 is DFQATT and CDR2 SNEGSKA (reference sequence). CDR3 length: 12 residues. CDR3: CNAREGDYGYTF. CDR3 in DNA: TGCAATGCTAGAGAAGGGGACTATGGCTACACCTTC.

Of note for this clonotype: A single base separates this from a much larger clone, so it may be a read error. The V call is TRBV4-1, the J call TRBJ2-1; D not certain. The CDR3 extends over 14 amino acids. V lost 4 bases to trimming and J lost 7 bases, with 14 bases between them. Germline values: CDR1 MGHRA, CDR2 YSYEKL. CDR3 nucleotide sequence: TGCGCCAGCAGCCGAAGGCCCACGTCGAATGAGCAGTTCTTC. Encoded protein: CASSRRPTSNEQFF.

At least ten counts were recorded for this clonotype. The chain couples TRBV6-1 to TRBJ1-5; the D is unclear. Per germline, CDR1 MNHNS and CDR2 SASEGT. The CDR3 has 16 amino acids. V was pared by 6 bases and J by 0 bases, with 15 bases between. This chain's CDR3 is CASRSSTMHSNQPQHF. The DNA of the CDR3 is TGTGCCAGCAGATCTTCGACAATGCATAGCAATCAGCCCCAGCATTTT.

This clonotype was seen only once. The chain has TRBV11-2 and TRBJ2-1, with D unclear. The CDR3 contains 13 residues. V lost 3 bases, J lost 8 bases, and 11 bases lay in between. CDR1 is SGHAT and CDR2 is FQNNGV in the germline V gene. In DNA form, the CDR3 reads TGTGCCAGCAGCTTCGTGCTCCAGCATGAGCAGTTCTTC. Translated, it gives CASSFVLQHEQFF. Full variable domain (rest looked up from reference TRBV11-2 and TRBJ2-1): EAGVAQSPRYKIIEKRQSVAFWCNPISGHATLYWYQQILGQGPKLLIQFQNNGVVDDSQLPKDRFSAERLKGVDSTLKIQPAKLEDSAVYLCASSFVLQHEQFFGPGTRLTVL.

This chain connects TRBV20-1 to TRBJ2-1, with D perhaps being TRBD1 or TRBD2 (7 bases each). V was pared by 7 bases and J by 2 bases, with 21 bases between. This CDR3 has 16 amino acids. Germline loops: CDR1 DFQATT, CDR2 SNEGSKA (reference sequence). The CDR3 coding sequence is TGCAGTGTACCGGGACAGTGGGAGGGCCCCTACAATGAGCAGTTCTTC. Translation gives CSVPGQWEGPYNEQFF.

With respect to this clonotype: A much bigger clone sits one base away, suggesting this may be a read error. The rearrangement links TRBV6-6 to TRBJ2-2; weak D call: TRBD2 (5 bases). The CDR3 sequence is 15 residues long. The germline gives CDR1 MNHNY, CDR2 SVGAGI (reference sequence). CDR3 DNA: TGTGTCAGCAGTTACCGAGGGTTTGGCACCGGGGAGCTGTTTTTT. This gives the protein CVSSYRGFGTGELFF.

V usage is TRBV6-6 and J usage is TRBJ1-3; D is possibly TRBD1 (6 bases). The CDR3 spans 15 residues. Germline V gene lookup returns CDR1 MNHNY and CDR2 SVGAGI (reference sequence). Trimming removed 2 bases from V and 4 bases from J, with 12 bases in between. CDR3 sequence (DNA): TGTGCCAGCAGTTACGGTACAGGGATCGGAAACACCATATATTTT. It yields the protein CASSYGTGIGNTIYF.

Turning to this clonotype: This may be a read error, as it is one base from a much larger clone. The chain joins TRBV5-5 to TRBJ1-2; no reliable D call. Germline V CDR1 and CDR2: SGHKS, YYEKEE (reference sequence). There are 13 residues in the CDR3. The CDR3 protein is CASSSGPDYGYSF. The CDR3 bases are TGTGCCAGCAGCTCTGGGCCGGACTATGGCTACAGCTTC.

About this clonotype: At one boundary the junction diverges from the germline segment, which might be a read error. V usage is TRBV18 and J usage is TRBJ2-5, with D unresolved. This CDR3 comprises 11 residues. CDR1 is KGHSH and CDR2 is LQKENI in the germline V gene. CDR3 in DNA: TGTGTCAGCTCACCGTCAGAGACTCAGTACTTC. Translated, it gives CVSSPSETQYF.

This clonotype came up a few times. The chain uses TRBV12-3 or TRBV12-4 and TRBJ2-7, with 7 bases aligning to TRBD1. The CDR3 is 15 amino acids. Germline trimming cut 5 bases from V and 0 bases from J; bases unmatched to any gene: 7. The CDR3 spells CASSPTGISSYEQYF. In nucleotides, the CDR3 is TGTGCCAGCAGTCCGACAGGGATTAGCTCCTACGAGCAGTACTTC.

In its sample, this clonotype was seen once. This rearrangement joins TRBV11-3 to TRBJ2-1; 7 nucleotides agree with TRBD2. The germline CDR1 and CDR2 sequences are SGHNT and YENEEA. The length of the CDR3 is 15 residues. J lost 5 bases, V lost 5 bases, and 9 bases had no gene match. CDR3 nucleotide sequence: TGTGCCAGCAGCGATGACGGCCGGGAGGACAATGAGCAGTTCTTC. It encodes CASSDDGREDNEQFF. Full variable domain (rest looked up from reference TRBV11-3 and TRBJ2-1): EAGVVQSPRYKIIEKKQPVAFWCNPISGHNTLYWYLQNLGQGPELLIRYENEEAVDDSQLPKDRFSAERLKGVDSTLKIQPAELGDSAVYLCASSDDGREDNEQFFGPGTRLTVL.

On this clonotype itself: This could be a read error, since a much larger clone is one nucleotide away. The chain carries TRBV20-1 and TRBJ1-2; 11 bases fit TRBD1. This CDR3 has 14 residues. Germline assignment: CDR1 DFQATT and CDR2 SNEGSKA (reference sequence). After removal of 4 bases from V and 5 bases from J, the junction contained 6 bases not matched to a gene. Here the CDR3 DNA reads TGCAGTGCTATCGCCGGGACAGGGGGGTATGGCTACACCTTC. This gives the protein CSAIAGTGGYGYTF.

This clonotype was found a few times. The chain has TRBV30 and TRBJ1-5; TRBD1 might be the D (5 bases). The CDR3 length is 12 residues. Trimming took off 2 bases at V and 7 bases at J, with 9 bases between the two ends. Germline lookup yields CDR1 GTSNPN and CDR2 SVGIG (reference sequence). CDR3 in amino acids: CAWSQGFQPQHF. The CDR3 bases are TGTGCCTGGAGTCAGGGATTCCAGCCCCAGCATTTT.

Details on this clonotype: The conserved phenylalanine or tryptophan is not found at the CDR3 terminus, so this likely reflects a read error. The rearrangement links TRBV11-2 to TRBJ2-1, with D unresolved. V lost 6 bases, J lost 5 bases, and 11 bases lay in between. The germline V gene has CDR1 SGHAT and CDR2 FQNNGV. The CDR3 totals 13 residues. As DNA, the CDR3 is TGTGCCAGCAGTTTTACCTTTAACAATGAGCAGTTCTTA. As protein: CASSFTFNNEQFL.

This clonotype has just a few counts. This clone may be a read error of a much larger clone one base away. The chain couples TRBV11-3 to TRBJ2-3; TRBD2 might be the D (5 bases). The CDR3 consists of 14 residues. V gave up 5 bases and J gave up 5 bases, with 14 bases separating them. Germline CDR1 is SGHNT and CDR2 is YENEEA. The CDR3 reads CASSTSGVEDTQYF. In DNA, the CDR3 is TGTGCCAGCAGCACCTCCGGGGTCGAAGATACGCAGTATTTT.

The rearrangement joins TRBV20-1 to TRBJ2-2, with a possible D match to TRBD2 (6 bases). Trimming removed 2 bases from V and 3 bases from J, with 13 bases in between. Germline lookup yields CDR1 DFQATT and CDR2 SNEGSKA (reference sequence). The CDR3 extends over 15 amino acids. The CDR3 bases are TGCAGTGCTAGATCGCGGGGCGCTTACACCGGGGAGCTGTTTTTT. This sequence encodes CSARSRGAYTGELFF.

In the case of this clonotype: Germline is not matched at one junction end, which may reflect a read error. The chain uses TRBV5-1 and TRBJ2-3, with a tentative D call TRBD1 (5 bases). The CDR3 runs to 13 residues. The germline CDR1 and CDR2 sequences are SGHRS and YFSETQ. CDR3 sequence: CASSLGKTVTQYF. The CDR3 region has the DNA TGCGCCAGCAGCTTGGGGAAGACAGTTACGCAGTATTTT. Combining the CDR3 with reference TRBV5-1 and TRBJ2-3 gives the whole variable domain KAGVTQTPRYLIKTRGQQVTLSCSPISGHRSVSWYQQTPGQGLQFLFEYFSETQRNKGNFPGRFSGRQFSNSRSEMNVSTLELGDSALYLCASSLGKTVTQYFGPGTRLTVL.

J is TRBJ2-7 and V is TRBV6-1; no reliable D call. CDR1 MNHNS and CDR2 SASEGT come from the germline V gene. The V end lost 0 bases, the J end lost 9 bases, and 18 bases lay between the germline ends. This CDR3 is 15 amino acids long. The CDR3 sequence: CASSEAQRGRNVQYF. CDR3 nucleotides: TGTGCCAGCAGTGAAGCCCAAAGAGGACGTAACGTGCAGTACTTC.

In this sample, this clonotype turned up a few times. This chain connects TRBV6-5 to TRBJ1-3; D unresolved. The CDR3 spans 16 residues. Germline V CDR1 and CDR2: MNHEY, SVGAGI. Trimming left V 0 bases short and J 1 base short, with 10 bases between. The CDR3 loop is CASSYSNRASGNTIYF. The CDR3 DNA is TGTGCCAGCAGTTACTCGAATAGGGCGTCTGGAAACACCATATATTTT.

Worth noting for this clonotype: This may stem from a read error, because a much larger clone lies one nucleotide away. The gene calls are TRBV6-1 and TRBJ1-2; maybe TRBD1 (5 bases). Germline assignment: CDR1 MNHNS and CDR2 SASEGT. The V end was cut by 0 bases, the J end by 8 bases, with 7 bases between. CDR3 length equals 12 residues. The CDR3 DNA reads TGTGCCAGCAGTGAAGCGGGGGTCGGCTACACCTTC. Residues: CASSEAGVGYTF.